What follows is one T cell receptor beta chain and its context. What it binds is unknown. The data were taken from a study of Tregs in tolerant kidney transplant recipients. Study outcomes and limitations: For some patients, primers changed over time, blocking nucleotide-level comparison.

Generated by immunoSEQ multiplex PCR, the TCRdb table keeps only in-frame clones and is missing some. Of tens of thousands of clones detected, roughly 91% appear once; the ten largest clones hold around 0.38%. J was trimmed by 3 bases and V by 2 bases; bases with no gene match: 13. Germline loops: CDR1 MNHNS, CDR2 SASEGT. The CDR3 length is 18 residues. CD4+CD25+CD127- Tregs, CD4+CD25- non-Tregs, CD4 and CD8 cells were sorted. The sequencing here drew on CD4+ T cells from blood, taken before the transplant. The origin of this receptor is a human donor who received a combined kidney and bone marrow transplant. The chain combines TRBV6-1 with TRBJ1-1; TRBD1 matches at 9 bases. CDR3 DNA sequence: TGTGCCAGCAGTGAACTACTTCGACAGGGGGTGGGGGACACTGAAGCTTTCTTT. This sequence encodes CASSELLRQGVGDTEAFF.